These 22 T cell receptor beta chains were all obtained from the same sample, sequenced in a study of cytomegalovirus exposure and HLA in healthy donors. The PCR used 60 Vbeta and 13 Jbeta primers. Using immunoSEQ multiplex PCR, the repertoire was profiled, and TCRdb retains in-frame clones only, with some absent. The sample lists about 160,000 clones; roughly four fifths were seen once. The sequenced material came from PBMCs. Receptors originate from a woman between 18 and 29 years old in good health and CMV-seronegative.

In nucleotides, the CDR3 is TGTGCCAGTAGTATAGCCGGGAGGGGCACCGGGGAGCTGTTTTTT. Its protein is CASSIAGRGTGELFF. This sequence joins TRBV19 and TRBJ2-2, with 8 bases fitting TRBD2. The CDR3 consists of 15 residues. Trimming at V came to 1 base and at J to 4 bases, leaving 2 bases not matched to a gene. CDR1 is LNHDA and CDR2 is SQIVND in the germline V gene (reference sequence).

The V call is TRBV7-2, the J call TRBJ2-5; 9 positions match TRBD2. Trimming cost V 5 bases and J 4 bases; bases outside gene matches: 11. This CDR3 is built from 16 residues. Germline CDR1 is SGHTA and CDR2 is FQGNSA. CDR3 region: CASSPNGLARVETQYF. CDR3 sequence (DNA): TGTGCCAGCAGCCCCAATGGACTAGCGCGCGTAGAGACCCAGTACTTC.

The chain employs TRBV6-5 and TRBJ1-4; tentatively, D is TRBD1 (6 bases). The CDR3 has 15 amino acids. The V gene's germline CDR1 is MNHEY and CDR2 SVGAGI. Trimming removed 0 bases at V and 7 bases at J, with 12 bases between. The CDR3 sequence is CASSYSAGAGEKLFF. For the CDR3, the DNA is TGTGCCAGCAGTTACTCGGCAGGGGCGGGTGAAAAACTGTTTTTT.

DNA of the CDR3: TGTGCCAGCAGGGGACAGGGAGGGTACACTGAAGCTTTCTTT. Translating it yields CASRGQGGYTEAFF. The chain combines TRBV27 with TRBJ1-1, with 9 nucleotides matching TRBD1. CDR1 is MNHEY, CDR2 SMNVEV, per germline (reference sequence). The CDR3 has 14 residues. V was pared by 6 bases and J by 3 bases, with 5 bases of the junction left unmatched.

The chain employs TRBV4-1 and TRBJ1-1; no definite D call. The CDR3 spans 15 residues. V was cut by 0 bases and J by 1 base, with 9 bases left in between. The germline gives CDR1 MGHRA, CDR2 YSYEKL. CDR3 sequence reads: CASSQDRSANTEAFF. The CDR3 nucleotides are TGCGCCAGCAGCCAAGACAGGTCCGCGAACACTGAAGCTTTCTTT.

As concerns this clone: A read error may produce the germline difference seen at one junction end. Within the sample, other DNA sequences also encode this same CDR3. This chain links TRBV2 with TRBJ2-7; 7 positions agree with TRBD2. The germline V gene has CDR1 SNHLY and CDR2 FYNNEI. The CDR3 is 14 amino acids. The CDR3 DNA sequence: TGTGCCAGCAGTGAGGAGGGAGGGCCCTACGAGCAGTACTTT. It specifies CASSEEGGPYEQYF. The full variable domain, in which reference TRBV2 and TRBJ2-7 provide the parts outside the CDR3, is EPEVTQTPSHQVTQMGQEVILRCVPISNHLYFYWYRQILGQKVEFLVSFYNNEISEKSEIFDDQFSVERPDGSNFTLKIRSTKLEDSAMYFCASSEEGGPYEQYFGPGTRLTVT.

This clone has just one count. This chain joins TRBV28 and TRBJ2-7, with 9 bases aligning to TRBD1. V shed 2 bases and J 5 bases; nucleotides not matched to a gene: 7. Per germline, CDR1 MDHEN and CDR2 SYDVKM. The CDR3 has 15 residues. The CDR3: CASSLRPGTGNEQYF. The CDR3 DNA sequence: TGTGCCAGCAGTTTAAGGCCCGGGACAGGGAACGAGCAGTACTTC.

This clone has only a few counts. This sequence joins TRBV10-2 and TRBJ2-1, with TRBD2 matching 7 bases. This CDR3 has 14 residues. The V and J ends lost 6 bases and 1 base, in that order; junction bases with no gene match: 3. Germline V CDR1 and CDR2: WSHSY, SAAADI. The CDR3 is CASRPSGSYNEQFF. Here the CDR3 DNA reads TGCGCCAGCAGACCTAGCGGTTCCTACAATGAGCAGTTCTTC.

This clone was found a few times. The chain couples TRBV7-9 to TRBJ1-1; D unresolved. Trimming removed 0 bases from V and 1 base from J, with 3 bases in between. Germline V lookup: CDR1 SEHNR, CDR2 FQNEAQ (reference sequence). The CDR3 is 13 residues long. The CDR3 reads CASSLAANTEAFF. The CDR3 DNA reads TGTGCCAGCAGCTTAGCGGCGAACACTGAAGCTTTCTTT.

In nucleotides, the CDR3 is TGTGCCAGCTCACCGGGGACAGGGGGATTAAACACTGAAGCTTTCTTT. Amino acid sequence: CASSPGTGGLNTEAFF. The chain recombines TRBV18 with TRBJ1-1; 11 bases are a match to TRBD1. CDR3 length: 16 amino acids. Trimming cost V 3 bases and J 2 bases; bases outside gene matches: 5. In germline, CDR1 is KGHSH, CDR2 LQKENI.

This clone was recorded a few times. The rearrangement joins TRBV4-1 to TRBJ1-2; D not resolved. This CDR3 contains 18 residues. The germline V and J ends were trimmed by 2 bases and 0 bases, with 19 bases remaining between them. The germline V gene has CDR1 MGHRA and CDR2 YSYEKL. CDR3 residues: CASSQILRGQTTNYGYTF. The CDR3, as DNA: TGCGCCAGCAGCCAAATCCTTAGAGGGCAGACTACTAACTATGGCTACACCTTC.

The chain combines TRBV5-1 with TRBJ2-7, with TRBD1 matching 7 bases. CDR1 is SGHRS, CDR2 YFSETQ, per germline. Trimming removed 0 bases from V and 3 bases from J; junction bases left unmatched: 6. The CDR3 contains 15 residues. This CDR3 is CASSLVAGGVYEQYF. The CDR3 DNA follows: TGCGCCAGCAGCTTGGTTGCAGGGGGAGTCTACGAGCAGTACTTC.

The rearrangement uses TRBV9 and TRBJ1-2; D is undetermined. This CDR3 is built from 15 residues. Looked up from germline, CDR1 is SGDLS and CDR2 is YYNGEE. V was cut by 1 base and J by 0 bases, with 10 bases left in between. The CDR3: CASSVSPMPNYGYTF. As DNA, the CDR3 is TGTGCCAGCAGCGTATCGCCTATGCCTAACTATGGCTACACCTTC.

The rearrangement joins TRBV7-9 to TRBJ2-7; 7 bases are shared with TRBD2. The germline gives CDR1 SEHNR, CDR2 FQNEAQ (reference sequence). The trim removed 5 bases at V and 0 bases at J, leaving 10 bases unmatched. The CDR3 length is 16 residues. The CDR3 region has the DNA TGTGCCAGCAGCGGAGTTGGGCGGGAGAGCTCCTACGAGCAGTACTTC. This sequence encodes CASSGVGRESSYEQYF.

CDR3 in DNA: TGTGCCAGCAGCCTCGGTCCCGTCCGGGGGGCCGGGGAGCTGTTTTTT. It codes for CASSLGPVRGAGELFF. This chain links TRBV5-5 with TRBJ2-2, with TRBD2 identical over 7 bases. V lost 4 bases, J lost 6 bases, and 12 bases stayed unmatched. The CDR3 covers 16 residues. CDR1 is SGHKS and CDR2 is YYEKEE in the germline V gene (reference sequence).

The rearrangement joins TRBV13 to TRBJ2-7; 10 bases fit TRBD2. The length of the CDR3 is 15 residues. V was clipped by 4 bases and J by 9 bases; unmatched bases: 12. The germline CDR1 and CDR2 sequences are PRHDT and FYEKMQ (reference sequence). This chain's CDR3 is CASSSESGRATVQYF. CDR3 nucleotides: TGTGCCAGCAGCTCCGAAAGCGGGAGGGCTACCGTGCAGTACTTC.

V usage is TRBV10-3 and J usage is TRBJ1-1, with a possible D match to TRBD1 (6 bases). This CDR3 is 13 amino acids long. Trimming stripped 6 bases from V and 4 bases from J, with 12 bases between. The germline V gene has CDR1 ENHRY and CDR2 SYGVKD. The chain's CDR3 is CAIRNQGRTEAFF. In DNA form, the CDR3 reads TGTGCCATCAGGAATCAGGGGCGCACTGAAGCTTTCTTT.

This sequence joins TRBV6-5 and TRBJ2-7; D uncertain. The germline CDR1 and CDR2 sequences are MNHEY and SVGAGI. Deletions cut 6 bases from V and 0 bases from J, with 9 bases between. CDR3 size: 13 residues. The CDR3 region has the DNA TGTGCCAGCAGGAGGTCGGGCTCCTACGAGCAGTACTTC. As protein: CASRRSGSYEQYF.

The chain recombines TRBV19 with TRBJ2-2, with D possibly being TRBD2 (6 bases). Germline V CDR1 and CDR2: LNHDA, SQIVND (reference sequence). Trimming removed 3 bases from V and 6 bases from J, with 8 bases in between. The CDR3 is made up of 13 amino acids. For the CDR3, the DNA is TGTGCCAGTAGTATGGCGGGGTCCGGGGAGCTGTTTTTT. It encodes CASSMAGSGELFF.

CDR3 loop: CASSYSGQVQGKLFF. The CDR3 DNA is TGTGCCAGCAGTTACTCGGGACAGGTACAAGGAAAACTGTTTTTT. The chain is built from TRBV6-6 and TRBJ1-4, with 8 nucleotides matching TRBD1. CDR3 size: 15 residues. With 0 bases clipped from V and 10 bases from J, the junction kept 7 bases outside the gene matches. Germline loops: CDR1 MNHNY, CDR2 SVGAGI (reference sequence).

This clone showed up just a few times. The V call is TRBV18, the J call TRBJ2-1; 7 bases match TRBD1. Germline CDR1 is KGHSH and CDR2 is LQKENI. This CDR3 has 13 amino acids. The V segment lost 5 bases and the J segment 7 bases; nucleotides outside the gene matches: 5. The DNA of the CDR3 is TGTGCCAGCTCATCCTACAGGGGTAATGAGCAGTTCTTC. This translates into CASSSYRGNEQFF. Based on the CDR3 plus reference TRBV18 and TRBJ2-1, the full variable domain is NAGVMQNPRHLVRRRGQEARLRCSPMKGHSHVYWYRQLPEEGLKFMVYLQKENIIDESGMPKERFSAEFPKEGPSILRIQQVVRGDSAAYFCASSSYRGNEQFFGPGTRLTVL.

Turning to this clone: Other DNA sequences within the sample encode an identical CDR3. The chain uses TRBV6-5 and TRBJ2-7; TRBD1 aligns across 8 bases. Germline V CDR1 and CDR2: MNHEY, SVGAGI. The CDR3 runs to 15 residues. V was pared by 7 bases and J by 0 bases, with 8 bases of the junction left unmatched. Here the CDR3 reads CASTPTGTGSYEQYF. CDR3 coding DNA: TGTGCCAGCACCCCCACCGGGACAGGCTCCTACGAGCAGTACTTC.